This T cell receptor (beta chain) was identified during a study of T cell repertoires in cytomegalovirus infection. About this clonotype itself: A junction boundary mismatches the germline segment, possibly from a read error.

This CDR3 is 13 amino acids long. In germline, CDR1 is MDHEN, CDR2 SYDVKM. TCRdb itself ran the reads through MiXCR, one entry per CDR3 protein. Among 100,000 or so distinct CDR3 sequences listed, more than 20% were seen once. Sequencing was performed on CD8+ T cells from PBMCs. The receptor was derived from a human donor in good health (CMV status not recorded). Some clones in this sample may be carry-over from other donors' samples. This rearrangement joins TRBV28 to TRBJ1-2; D might be TRBD1 (6 bases). CDR3 coding DNA: TGTACCAGCAGTTTGGTCACAGGGTATGGCTACACCTTC. It is translated as CTSSLVTGYGYTF.